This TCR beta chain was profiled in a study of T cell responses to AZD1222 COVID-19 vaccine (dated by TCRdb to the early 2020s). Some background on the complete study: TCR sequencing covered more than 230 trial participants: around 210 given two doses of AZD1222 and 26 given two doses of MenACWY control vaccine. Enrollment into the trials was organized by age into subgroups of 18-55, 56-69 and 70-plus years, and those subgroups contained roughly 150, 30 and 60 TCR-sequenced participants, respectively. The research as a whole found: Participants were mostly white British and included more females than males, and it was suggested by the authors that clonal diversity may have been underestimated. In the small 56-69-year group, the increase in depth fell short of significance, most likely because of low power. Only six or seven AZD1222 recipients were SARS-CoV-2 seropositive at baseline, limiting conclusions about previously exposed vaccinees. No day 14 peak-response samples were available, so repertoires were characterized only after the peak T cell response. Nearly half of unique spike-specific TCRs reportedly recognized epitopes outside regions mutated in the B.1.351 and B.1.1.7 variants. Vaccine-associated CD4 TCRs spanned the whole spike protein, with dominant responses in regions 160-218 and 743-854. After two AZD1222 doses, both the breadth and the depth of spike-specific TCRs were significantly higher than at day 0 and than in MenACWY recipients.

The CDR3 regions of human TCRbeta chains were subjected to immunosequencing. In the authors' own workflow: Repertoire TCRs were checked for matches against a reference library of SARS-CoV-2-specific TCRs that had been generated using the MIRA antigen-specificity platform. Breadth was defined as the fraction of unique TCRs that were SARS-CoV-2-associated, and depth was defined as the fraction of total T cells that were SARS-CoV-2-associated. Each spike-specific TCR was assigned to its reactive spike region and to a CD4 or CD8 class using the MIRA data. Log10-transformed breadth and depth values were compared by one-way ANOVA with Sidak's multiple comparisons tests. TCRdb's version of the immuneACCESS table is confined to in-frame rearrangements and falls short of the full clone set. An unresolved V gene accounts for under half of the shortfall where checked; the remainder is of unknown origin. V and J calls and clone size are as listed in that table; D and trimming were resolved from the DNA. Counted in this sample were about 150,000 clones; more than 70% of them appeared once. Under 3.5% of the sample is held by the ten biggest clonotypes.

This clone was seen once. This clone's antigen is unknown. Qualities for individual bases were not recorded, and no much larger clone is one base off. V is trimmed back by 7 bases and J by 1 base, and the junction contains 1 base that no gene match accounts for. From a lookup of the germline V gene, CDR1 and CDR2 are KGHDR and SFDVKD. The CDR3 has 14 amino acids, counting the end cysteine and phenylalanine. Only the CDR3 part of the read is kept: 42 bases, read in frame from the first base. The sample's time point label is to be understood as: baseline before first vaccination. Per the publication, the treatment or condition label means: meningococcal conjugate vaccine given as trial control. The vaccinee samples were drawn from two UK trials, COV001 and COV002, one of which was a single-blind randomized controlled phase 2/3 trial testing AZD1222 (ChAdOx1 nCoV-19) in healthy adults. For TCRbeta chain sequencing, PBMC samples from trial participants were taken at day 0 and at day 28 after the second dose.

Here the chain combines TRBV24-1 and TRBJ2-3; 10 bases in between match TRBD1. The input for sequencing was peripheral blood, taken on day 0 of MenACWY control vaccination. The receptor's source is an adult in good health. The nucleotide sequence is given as TGTGCCACCAGGGGGACAGGGGGCACAGATACGCAGTATTTT. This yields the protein CATRGTGGTDTQYF.